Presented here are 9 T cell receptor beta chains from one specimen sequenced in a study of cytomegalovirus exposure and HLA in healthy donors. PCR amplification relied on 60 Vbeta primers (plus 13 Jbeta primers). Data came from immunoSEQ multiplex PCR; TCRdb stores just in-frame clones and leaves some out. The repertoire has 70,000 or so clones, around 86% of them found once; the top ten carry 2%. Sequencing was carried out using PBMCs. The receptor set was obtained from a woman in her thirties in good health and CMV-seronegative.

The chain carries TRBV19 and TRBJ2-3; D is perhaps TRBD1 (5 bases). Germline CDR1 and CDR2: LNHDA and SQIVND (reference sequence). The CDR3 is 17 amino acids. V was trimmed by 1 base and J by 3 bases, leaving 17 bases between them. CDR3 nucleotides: TGTGCCAGTAGTATAGCGCGACAGACCCCAGGGACAGATACGCAGTATTTT. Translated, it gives CASSIARQTPGTDTQYF.

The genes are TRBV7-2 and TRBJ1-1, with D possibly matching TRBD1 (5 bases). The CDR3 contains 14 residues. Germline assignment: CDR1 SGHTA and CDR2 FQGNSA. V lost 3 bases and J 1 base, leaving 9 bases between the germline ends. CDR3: CASSFSGSNTEAFF. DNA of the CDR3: TGTGCCAGCAGCTTTTCAGGGTCGAACACTGAAGCTTTCTTT. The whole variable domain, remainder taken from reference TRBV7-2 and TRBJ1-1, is GAGVSQSPSNKVTEKGKDVELRCDPISGHTALYWYRQSLGQGLEFLIYFQGNSAPDKSGLPSDRFSAERTGGSVSTLTIQRTQQEDSAVYLCASSFSGSNTEAFFGQGTRLTVV.

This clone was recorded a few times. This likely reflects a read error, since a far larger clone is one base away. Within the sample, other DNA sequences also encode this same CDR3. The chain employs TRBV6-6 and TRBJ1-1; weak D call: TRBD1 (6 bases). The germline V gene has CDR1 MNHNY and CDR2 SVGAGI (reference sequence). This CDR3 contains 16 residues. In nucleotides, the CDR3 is TGTGCCAGCAGTTACTCGATATGGGGGCTGGACACTGAAGCCTTCTTT. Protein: CASSYSIWGLDTEAFF.

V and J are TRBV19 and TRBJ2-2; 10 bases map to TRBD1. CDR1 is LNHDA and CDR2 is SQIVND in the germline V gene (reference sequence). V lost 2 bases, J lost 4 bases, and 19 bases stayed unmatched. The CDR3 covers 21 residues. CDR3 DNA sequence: TGTGCCAGTAGTATAATTCCCGGGACAGGGGCAGAACATGGTTTCACCGGGGAGCTGTTTTTT. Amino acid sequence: CASSIIPGTGAEHGFTGELFF.

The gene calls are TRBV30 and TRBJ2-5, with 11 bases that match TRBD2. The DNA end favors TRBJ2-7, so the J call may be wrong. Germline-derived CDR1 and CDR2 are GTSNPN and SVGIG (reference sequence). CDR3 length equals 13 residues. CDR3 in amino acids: CAWSVSGRAEQYF. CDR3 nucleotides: TGTGCCTGGAGCGTTAGCGGGAGGGCCGAGCAGTACTTC.

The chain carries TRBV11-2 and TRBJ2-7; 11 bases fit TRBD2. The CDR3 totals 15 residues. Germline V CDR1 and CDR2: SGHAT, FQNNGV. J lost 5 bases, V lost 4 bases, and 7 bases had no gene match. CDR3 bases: TGTGCCAGCAGCTCCCCGGCTAGCGGGAGGCACGAGCAGTACTTC. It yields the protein CASSSPASGRHEQYF.

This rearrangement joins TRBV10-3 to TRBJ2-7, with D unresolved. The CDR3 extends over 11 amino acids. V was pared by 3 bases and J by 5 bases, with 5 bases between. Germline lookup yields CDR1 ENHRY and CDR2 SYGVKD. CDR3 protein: CAISENNEQYF. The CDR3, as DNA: TGTGCCATCAGTGAAAATAACGAGCAGTACTTC.

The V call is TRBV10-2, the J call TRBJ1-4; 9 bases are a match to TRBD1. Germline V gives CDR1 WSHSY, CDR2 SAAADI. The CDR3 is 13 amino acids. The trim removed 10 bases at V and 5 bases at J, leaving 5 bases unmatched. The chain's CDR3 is CAIWDRVNEKLFF. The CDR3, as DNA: TGCGCCATCTGGGACAGGGTGAATGAAAAACTGTTTTTT.

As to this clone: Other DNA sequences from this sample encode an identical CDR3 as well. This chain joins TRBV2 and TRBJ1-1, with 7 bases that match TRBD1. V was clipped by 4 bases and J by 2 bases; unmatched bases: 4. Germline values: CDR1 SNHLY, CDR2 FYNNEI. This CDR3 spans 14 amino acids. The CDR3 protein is CASSVDRVNTEAFF. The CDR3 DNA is TGTGCCAGCAGTGTAGACAGGGTAAACACTGAAGCTTTCTTT.